Each of the 13 T cell receptor beta chains below was sequenced from the same sample in a study of cytomegalovirus exposure and HLA in healthy donors. Assay used: immunoSEQ multiplex PCR; TCRdb lists only in-frame clones, some missing. The sample has 60,000 to 85,000 clones; approximately 95% are singletons. The sample consisted of PBMCs. The receptors originated from a man younger than 35 in good health and CMV-seropositive.

The J gene is TRBJ1-3, the V gene TRBV6-1; maybe TRBD1 (6 bases). CDR3 length: 15 amino acids. Trimming shortened V by 4 bases and J by 1 base, and 11 bases separated the two germline ends. Germline CDR1 and CDR2: MNHNS and SASEGT. This CDR3 is CASSVAGASGNTIYF. The CDR3 coding sequence is TGTGCCAGCAGTGTGGCAGGGGCATCTGGAAACACCATATATTTT.

This clone appeared once. The V call is TRBV10-3, the J call TRBJ2-3, with D tentatively TRBD2 (5 bases). V was pared by 4 bases and J by 1 base, with 9 bases between. Germline V gene lookup returns CDR1 ENHRY and CDR2 SYGVKD. This CDR3 is built from 14 residues. The CDR3 protein is CAISVGAGTDTQYF. Written as DNA, the CDR3 is TGTGCCATCAGTGTGGGAGCCGGCACAGATACGCAGTATTTT.

The chain couples TRBV5-5 to TRBJ2-6; no definite D call. The CDR3 totals 17 residues. Trimming shortened V by 1 base and J by 2 bases, and 13 bases separated the two germline ends. Germline CDR1 SGHKS, CDR2 YYEKEE (reference sequence). DNA of the CDR3: TGTGCCAGCAGCTTGACAGATCCGTTTACTGGGGCCAACGTCCTGACTTTC. This translates into CASSLTDPFTGANVLTF.

This clone was observed once. This sequence joins TRBV5-1 and TRBJ2-3; 7 bases match TRBD1. Trimming removed 4 bases from V and 2 bases from J; junction bases left unmatched: 7. The CDR3 length is 15 residues. Germline V gene lookup returns CDR1 SGHRS and CDR2 YFSETQ. The CDR3 sequence is CASSGLGQSTDTQYF. CDR3 DNA: TGCGCCAGCAGCGGGCTGGGACAGTCCACAGATACGCAGTATTTT.

The chain links TRBV28 to TRBJ2-7; D might be TRBD2 (5 bases). Trimming stripped 8 bases from V and 0 bases from J, with 14 bases between. The germline V gene has CDR1 MDHEN and CDR2 SYDVKM. The CDR3 has 14 amino acids. CDR3 DNA: TGTGCCAGCGAGGGAATAGGCCTCTCCTACGAGCAGTACTTC. Protein product: CASEGIGLSYEQYF.

The chain couples TRBV29-1 to TRBJ2-1, with 7 positions matching TRBD1. Looked up from germline, CDR1 is SQVTM and CDR2 is ANQGSEA. The trim removed 1 base at V and 3 bases at J, leaving 0 bases unmatched. This CDR3 spans 13 amino acids. The CDR3 sequence is CSVEGDSYNEQFF. The CDR3 DNA reads as TGCAGCGTTGAAGGGGACAGCTACAATGAGCAGTTCTTC.

The rearrangement links TRBV2 to TRBJ2-3, with 7 bases fitting TRBD2. After removal of 10 bases from V and 3 bases from J, the junction contained 4 bases not matched to a gene. CDR3 length: 12 amino acids. The V gene's germline CDR1 is SNHLY and CDR2 FYNNEI. CDR3 residues: CAILAKTDTQYF. The CDR3 DNA reads TGTGCCATACTAGCGAAGACAGATACGCAGTATTTT.

The chain combines TRBV10-3 with TRBJ2-3; possibly TRBD1 for D (5 bases). The CDR3 length is 19 residues. Trimming removed 7 bases at V and 5 bases at J, with 31 bases between. Germline V gene lookup returns CDR1 ENHRY and CDR2 SYGVKD. In DNA form, the CDR3 reads TGTGCCATCAACTCTCCTTCAGGGATAAATTTGGGCTTGGGAGATACGCAGTATTTT. The encoded protein is CAINSPSGINLGLGDTQYF.

This clone was seen only once. This rearrangement joins TRBV6-1 to TRBJ1-2; no definite D call. This CDR3 is built from 13 residues. Germline lookup yields CDR1 MNHNS and CDR2 SASEGT. The germline V and J ends were trimmed by 3 bases and 5 bases, with 10 bases remaining between them. The CDR3 DNA reads as TGTGCCAGCAGTGACGGACCGGGGTATGGCTACACCTTC. Its protein is CASSDGPGYGYTF.

This clone was observed a single time. This chain uses TRBV5-1 with TRBJ1-1; D might be TRBD1 (6 bases). Looked up from germline, CDR1 is SGHRS and CDR2 is YFSETQ. The CDR3 is 13 residues long. Trimming shortened V by 4 bases and J by 2 bases, and 9 bases separated the two germline ends. CDR3 region: CASSGQYNTEAFF. CDR3 nucleotides: TGCGCCAGCAGCGGACAGTACAACACTGAAGCTTTCTTT. The complete variable domain, with remaining parts taken from reference TRBV5-1 and TRBJ1-1, reads KAGVTQTPRYLIKTRGQQVTLSCSPISGHRSVSWYQQTPGQGLQFLFEYFSETQRNKGNFPGRFSGRQFSNSRSEMNVSTLELGDSALYLCASSGQYNTEAFFGQGTRLTVV.

The V and J genes are TRBV7-9 and TRBJ1-3; possible D gene TRBD1, 5 bases. The CDR3 runs 14 residues. Trimming took 5 bases from V and 6 from J, leaving 14 bases between them. The germline CDR1 and CDR2 sequences are SEHNR and FQNEAQ (reference sequence). DNA for the CDR3: TGTGCCAGCAGCGCGACAGCTCAACTAAACACCATATATTTT. Encoded protein: CASSATAQLNTIYF.

The rearrangement links TRBV7-6 to TRBJ1-1; D unresolved. The V gene's germline CDR1 is SGHVS and CDR2 FNYEAQ. CDR3 length: 16 residues. The V and J ends lost 0 bases and 3 bases respectively, with 14 bases between them. CDR3 DNA: TGTGCCAGCAGCTTAGCGCGTTCGGGGAGGGACACTGAAGCTTTCTTT. Protein product: CASSLARSGRDTEAFF.

This clone was observed a single time. J is TRBJ2-1 and V is TRBV29-1; perhaps TRBD2 as D (6 bases). Trimming shortened V by 0 bases and J by 12 bases, and 12 bases separated the two germline ends. The CDR3 consists of 12 residues. Germline V gene sequence: CDR1 SQVTM, CDR2 ANQGSEA. This CDR3 is CSVEDGGARQFF. The CDR3 region has the DNA TGCAGCGTTGAAGATGGAGGGGCACGGCAGTTCTTC.